Presented here are 20 T cell receptor beta chains from one specimen sequenced in a study of OX40 agonist ivuxolimab in advanced cancers. Clones were read by immunoSEQ multiplex PCR, and TCRdb kept only the in-frame ones, dropping some. The sample lists tens of thousands of clones; roughly 86% were seen once. The input for sequencing was CD4+ or CD8+ T cells sorted from blood, taken in a trial of the OX40 agonist ivuxolimab. The receptors here all came from an adult with an advanced solid tumor such as melanoma, head and neck, liver or kidney cancer.

The V and J genes are TRBV19 and TRBJ2-3; perhaps TRBD2 as D (5 bases). Germline V gene sequence: CDR1 LNHDA, CDR2 SQIVND (reference sequence). V lost 3 bases to trimming and J lost 5 bases, with 9 bases between them. The CDR3 spans 13 residues. The CDR3 region has the DNA TGTGCCAGTAGTATGAGACTACAAGATACGCAGTATTTT. Translated: CASSMRLQDTQYF.

This clone has only one observation. The chain has TRBV28 and TRBJ2-6, with D unresolved. This CDR3 spans 19 amino acids. V was pared by 5 bases and J by 0 bases, with 20 bases between. The germline gives CDR1 MDHEN, CDR2 SYDVKM. The CDR3 loop is CASSPLVPLWGSGANVLTF. CDR3 sequence (DNA): TGTGCCAGCAGTCCATTGGTACCTCTTTGGGGCTCTGGGGCCAACGTCCTGACTTTC.

This clone was detected once. The CDR3 reads CASSYTGTDTQYF. CDR3 coding DNA: TGTGCCAGCAGTTATACTGGGACAGATACGCAGTATTTT. The chain couples TRBV5-4 to TRBJ2-3; no reliable D call. CDR1 and CDR2 (germline): SGHNT, YYREEE (reference sequence). Trimming took 5 bases from V and 3 from J, leaving 10 bases between them. CDR3 size: 13 residues.

The CDR3 loop reads CASSARGTGDLGNEQFF. For the CDR3, the DNA is TGCGCCAGCAGCGCAAGAGGAACGGGAGACCTGGGGAATGAGCAGTTCTTC. The chain is built from TRBV4-1 and TRBJ2-1, with TRBD2 as a possible D gene (6 bases). The CDR3 loop spans 17 amino acids. Looked up from germline, CDR1 is MGHRA and CDR2 is YSYEKL. V was shortened by 5 bases and J by 7 bases, with 24 bases between the two germline ends.

The gene calls are TRBV29-1 and TRBJ1-6, with 8 bases matching TRBD1. Germline lookup yields CDR1 SQVTM and CDR2 ANQGSEA. CDR3 length equals 13 residues. With V trimmed by 6 bases and J by 14 bases, 12 bases remained unmatched. CDR3 protein: CSVPDREGMTLHF. DNA of the CDR3: TGCAGCGTGCCGGACAGGGAGGGGATGACCCTCCACTTT.

The chain is built from TRBV6-1 and TRBJ2-5; 7 nucleotides align to TRBD2. The CDR3 loop spans 15 amino acids. The V segment lost 6 bases and the J segment 1 base; nucleotides outside the gene matches: 8. The germline CDR1 and CDR2 sequences are MNHNS and SASEGT. Here the CDR3 reads CASSLTRGVQETQYF. The CDR3 bases are TGTGCCAGCAGCCTAACCCGGGGGGTCCAAGAGACCCAGTACTTC.

The J gene is TRBJ1-4, the V gene TRBV11-2; D unclear. The germline V gene has CDR1 SGHAT and CDR2 FQNNGV. This CDR3 comprises 17 residues. Trimming took off 4 bases at V and 0 bases at J, with 15 bases between the two ends. The CDR3 reads CASSSRGGRATNEKLFF. The DNA for the CDR3 is TGTGCCAGCAGCTCCCGGGGAGGGAGGGCAACTAATGAAAAACTGTTTTTT.

The V and J genes are TRBV28 and TRBJ2-7, with TRBD2 matching over 12 bases. The CDR3 loop spans 14 amino acids. With V trimmed by 8 bases and J by 7 bases, 9 bases remained unmatched. Germline lookup yields CDR1 MDHEN and CDR2 SYDVKM. The CDR3 nucleotides read TGTGCCAGCTCTAAAGGACTAGCGGGGCTGGAGCAGTACTTC. The encoded protein is CASSKGLAGLEQYF. Filled out from reference TRBV28 and TRBJ2-7, the complete variable domain reads DVKVTQSSRYLVKRTGEKVFLECVQDMDHENMFWYRQDPGLGLRLIYFSYDVKMKEKGDIPEGYSVSREKKERFSLILESASTNQTSMYLCASSKGLAGLEQYFGPGTRLTVT.

The rearrangement joins TRBV5-4 to TRBJ2-2; possibly TRBD1 or TRBD2 for D (5 bases each). Germline V CDR1 and CDR2: SGHNT, YYREEE (reference sequence). Trimming removed 4 bases from V and 3 bases from J, with 10 bases in between. CDR3 length: 14 residues. The CDR3, as DNA: TGTGCCAGCAGCCCCGGGACCCACACCGGGGAGCTGTTTTTT. Translated, it gives CASSPGTHTGELFF.

The CDR3 bases are TGTGCCAGCAGTTTGGGCCCAGACAGGGGGAATGAAAAACTGTTTTTT. Translated: CASSLGPDRGNEKLFF. This rearrangement joins TRBV27 to TRBJ1-4, with TRBD1 matching over 9 bases. The CDR3 is 16 residues long. The germline V gene has CDR1 MNHEY and CDR2 SMNVEV (reference sequence). The trim removed 3 bases at V and 5 bases at J, leaving 7 bases unmatched.

V is TRBV5-1 and J is TRBJ2-5; D ambiguous. V was pared by 6 bases and J by 5 bases, with 14 bases between. The germline V gene encodes CDR1 SGHRS and CDR2 YFSETQ. This CDR3 contains 13 residues. The CDR3 nucleotides read TGCGCCAGCAATCCTAGTCCTTCGGAGACCCAGTACTTC. Translation: CASNPSPSETQYF.

V gene TRBV28 combines with J gene TRBJ2-7; TRBD1 aligns across 9 bases. With 6 bases clipped from V and 3 bases from J, the junction kept 9 bases outside the gene matches. The CDR3 spans 15 residues. Germline CDR1 is MDHEN and CDR2 is SYDVKM. CDR3 nucleotides: TGTGCCAGCAGGTCCGGGACAGGGTTGGACTACGAGCAGTACTTC. Amino acids: CASRSGTGLDYEQYF. The variable domain in full, completed from reference TRBV28 and TRBJ2-7, reads DVKVTQSSRYLVKRTGEKVFLECVQDMDHENMFWYRQDPGLGLRLIYFSYDVKMKEKGDIPEGYSVSREKKERFSLILESASTNQTSMYLCASRSGTGLDYEQYFGPGTRLTVT.

V is TRBV28 and J is TRBJ2-7, with 12 bases aligning to TRBD2. The CDR3 runs 13 residues. V gave up 10 bases and J gave up 7 bases; unmatched junction bases: 8. CDR1 and CDR2 (germline): MDHEN, SYDVKM. The CDR3 protein is CATLTSGSREQYF. CDR3 DNA sequence: TGTGCCACCCTGACTAGCGGGAGCAGGGAGCAGTACTTC.

V gene TRBV6-5 combines with J gene TRBJ2-1; 13 bases align to TRBD2. Germline lookup yields CDR1 MNHEY and CDR2 SVGAGI. The CDR3 is 16 residues long. Trimming at V came to 4 bases and at J to 7 bases, leaving 7 bases not matched to a gene. CDR3 nucleotide sequence: TGTGCCAGCAGTTCGGTACTAGCGGGAGGGAGTAATGAGCAGTTCTTC. Its protein product is CASSSVLAGGSNEQFF.

The V gene is TRBV19, the J gene TRBJ2-5, with 9 bases identical to TRBD2. Unmatched junction bases numbered 4, after V lost 8 bases and J lost 6 bases. The CDR3 extends over 12 amino acids. The V gene's germline CDR1 is LNHDA and CDR2 SQIVND (reference sequence). The CDR3 sequence is CASLSGSKTQYF. DNA for the CDR3: TGTGCCAGTCTTAGCGGGAGTAAGACCCAGTACTTC.

The genes are TRBV6-6 and TRBJ2-7, with TRBD2 matching over 9 bases. Germline trimming cut 6 bases from V and 5 bases from J; bases unmatched to any gene: 8. Germline V gives CDR1 MNHNY, CDR2 SVGAGI (reference sequence). The CDR3 extends over 14 amino acids. CDR3 in DNA: TGTGCCAGCAGAAAGGGACTAGCTGCTGACGAGCAGTACTTC. This gives the protein CASRKGLAADEQYF.

The chain joins TRBV27 to TRBJ1-1; D is unclear. Germline V gives CDR1 MNHEY, CDR2 SMNVEV (reference sequence). The CDR3 is 13 residues long. Trimming removed 3 bases from V and 3 bases from J, with 8 bases in between. For the CDR3, the DNA is TGTGCCAGCAGTTTCGACTTGTACACTGAAGCTTTCTTT. It encodes CASSFDLYTEAFF.

The chain couples TRBV27 to TRBJ2-3; a weak D match, TRBD2 (5 bases). The CDR3 has 16 amino acids. Germline loops: CDR1 MNHEY, CDR2 SMNVEV (reference sequence). Trimming pared 4 bases from V and 0 bases from J, leaving 14 bases between. The CDR3 loop is CASSSPGWTSTDTQYF. CDR3 nucleotide sequence: TGTGCCAGCAGTTCGCCGGGATGGACTAGCACAGATACGCAGTATTTT.

This clone was recorded only once. This chain joins TRBV4-3 and TRBJ1-4, with D possibly TRBD1 on 5 matching bases. This CDR3 has 16 residues. V was clipped by 4 bases and J by 3 bases, with 15 bases between them. Per the germline V gene, CDR1 is LGHNA and CDR2 is YSLEER. This CDR3 is CASSPRGFGPNEKLFF. The DNA of the CDR3 is TGCGCCAGCAGCCCTCGGGGGTTTGGCCCTAATGAAAAACTGTTTTTT.

The chain has TRBV7-2 and TRBJ2-5; TRBD1 is a possible D gene (7 bases). Germline V gene lookup returns CDR1 SGHTA and CDR2 FQGNSA. This CDR3 region has 16 residues. V lost 0 bases and J lost 5, with 16 bases in between. CDR3: CASSLASTAGGETQYF. The DNA of the CDR3 is TGTGCCAGCAGCTTAGCGTCTACGGCAGGGGGGGAGACCCAGTACTTC.